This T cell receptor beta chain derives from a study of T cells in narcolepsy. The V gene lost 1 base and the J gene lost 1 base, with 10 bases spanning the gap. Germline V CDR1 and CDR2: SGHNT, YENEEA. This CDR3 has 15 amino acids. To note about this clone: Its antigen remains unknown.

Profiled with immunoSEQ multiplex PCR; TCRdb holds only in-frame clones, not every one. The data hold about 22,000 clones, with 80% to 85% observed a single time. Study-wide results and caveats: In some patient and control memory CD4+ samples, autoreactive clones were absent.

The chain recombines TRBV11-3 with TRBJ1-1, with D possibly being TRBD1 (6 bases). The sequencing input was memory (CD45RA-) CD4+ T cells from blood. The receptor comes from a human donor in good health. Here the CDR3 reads CASSLVGGANTEAFF. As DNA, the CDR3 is TGTGCCAGCAGCTTAGTTGGGGGGGCGAACACTGAAGCTTTCTTT. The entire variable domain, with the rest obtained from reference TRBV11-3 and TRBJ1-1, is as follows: EAGVVQSPRYKIIEKKQPVAFWCNPISGHNTLYWYLQNLGQGPELLIRYENEEAVDDSQLPKDRFSAERLKGVDSTLKIQPAELGDSAVYLCASSLVGGANTEAFFGQGTRLTVV.